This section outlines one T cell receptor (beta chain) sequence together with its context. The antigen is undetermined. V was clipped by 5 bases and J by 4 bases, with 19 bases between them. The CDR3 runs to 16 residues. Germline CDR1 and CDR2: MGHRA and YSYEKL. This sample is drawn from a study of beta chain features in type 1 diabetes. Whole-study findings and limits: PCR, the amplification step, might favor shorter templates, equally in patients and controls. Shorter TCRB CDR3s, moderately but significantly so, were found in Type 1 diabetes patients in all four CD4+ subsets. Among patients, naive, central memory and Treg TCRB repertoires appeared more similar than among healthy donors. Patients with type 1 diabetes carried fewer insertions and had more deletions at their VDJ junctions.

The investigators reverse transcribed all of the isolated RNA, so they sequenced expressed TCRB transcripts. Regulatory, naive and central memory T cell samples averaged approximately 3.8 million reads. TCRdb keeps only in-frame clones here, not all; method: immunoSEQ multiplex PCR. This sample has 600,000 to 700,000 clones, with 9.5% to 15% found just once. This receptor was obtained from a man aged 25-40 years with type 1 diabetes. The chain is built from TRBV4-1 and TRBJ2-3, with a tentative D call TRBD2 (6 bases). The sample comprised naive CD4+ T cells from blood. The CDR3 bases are TGCGCCAGCAGCTCAATCTACGGGGGAAGCGCAGATACGCAGTATTTT. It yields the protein CASSSIYGGSADTQYF.